The source of this T cell receptor (beta chain) is a study of blood T cell repertoires in COVID-19. About the study: Sample material is recorded as cDNA or gDNA derived from T cells, B-cell-depleted T cells, or PBMCs.

The assay was immunoSEQ multiplex PCR, and TCRdb's table has in-frame clones only and misses some. The sample has about 50,000 clones, around nine tenths seen once. Between the trimmed V and J ends, which lost 4 bases and 1 base, there was a span of 8 bases. From germline, CDR1 is LNHDA and CDR2 SQIVND (reference sequence). The CDR3 has 15 residues. The TCR comes from a human donor in a cohort sampled during active COVID-19. The sequenced material came from peripheral blood. The chain uses TRBV19 and TRBJ2-6; D is uncertain. The CDR3 sequence is CASSRPISGANVLTF. CDR3 nucleotide sequence: TGTGCCAGTAGTAGGCCGATATCTGGGGCCAACGTCCTGACTTTC.